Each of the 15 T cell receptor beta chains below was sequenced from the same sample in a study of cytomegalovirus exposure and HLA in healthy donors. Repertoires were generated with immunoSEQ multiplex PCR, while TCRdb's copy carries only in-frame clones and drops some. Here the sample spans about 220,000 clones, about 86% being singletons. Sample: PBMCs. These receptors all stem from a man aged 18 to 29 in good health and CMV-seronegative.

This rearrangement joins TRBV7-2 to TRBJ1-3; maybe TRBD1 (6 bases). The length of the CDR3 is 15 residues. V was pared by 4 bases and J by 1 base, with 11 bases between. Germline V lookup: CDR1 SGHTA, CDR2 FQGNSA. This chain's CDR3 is CASSSRGRSGNTIYF. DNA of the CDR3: TGTGCCAGCAGCTCCAGGGGACGGTCTGGAAACACCATATATTTT.

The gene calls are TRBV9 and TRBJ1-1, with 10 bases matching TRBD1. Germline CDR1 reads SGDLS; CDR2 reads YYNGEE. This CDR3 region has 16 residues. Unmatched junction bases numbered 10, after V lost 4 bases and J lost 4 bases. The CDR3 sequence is CASSPQTGGAATEAFF. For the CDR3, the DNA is TGTGCCAGCAGCCCCCAGACAGGGGGCGCAGCCACTGAAGCTTTCTTT.

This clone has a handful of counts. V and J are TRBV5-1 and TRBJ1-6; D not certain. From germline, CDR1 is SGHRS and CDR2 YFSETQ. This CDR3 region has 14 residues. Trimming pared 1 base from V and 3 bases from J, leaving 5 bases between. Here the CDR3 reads CASSLRDYNSPLHF. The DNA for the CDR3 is TGCGCCAGCAGCTTGCGAGACTATAATTCACCCCTCCACTTT.

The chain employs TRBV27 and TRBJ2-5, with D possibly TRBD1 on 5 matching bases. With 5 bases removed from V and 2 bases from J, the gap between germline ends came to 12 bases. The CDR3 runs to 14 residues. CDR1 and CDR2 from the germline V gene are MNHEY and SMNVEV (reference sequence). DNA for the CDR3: TGTGCCAGCAGTGGGCTGGGGCCACAAGAGACCCAGTACTTC. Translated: CASSGLGPQETQYF.

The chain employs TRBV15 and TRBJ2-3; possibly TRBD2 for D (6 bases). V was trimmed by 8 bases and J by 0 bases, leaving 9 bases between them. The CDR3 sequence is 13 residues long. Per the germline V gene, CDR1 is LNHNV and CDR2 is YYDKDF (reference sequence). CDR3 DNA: TGTGCCACCGGCGGGAAGAGCACAGATACGCAGTATTTT. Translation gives CATGGKSTDTQYF.

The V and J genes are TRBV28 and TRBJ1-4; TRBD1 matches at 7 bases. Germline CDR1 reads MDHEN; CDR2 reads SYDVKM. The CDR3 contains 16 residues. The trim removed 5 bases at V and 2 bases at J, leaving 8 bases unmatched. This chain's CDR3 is CASSLLGQDTNEKLFF. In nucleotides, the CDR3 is TGTGCCAGCAGTCTCCTAGGACAGGACACTAATGAAAAACTGTTTTTT.

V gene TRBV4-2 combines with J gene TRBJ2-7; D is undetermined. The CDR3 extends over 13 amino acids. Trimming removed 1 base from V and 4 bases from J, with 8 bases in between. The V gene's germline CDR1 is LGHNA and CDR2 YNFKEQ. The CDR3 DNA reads TGTGCCAGCAGCCAAGGCGACGGGTACGAGCAGTACTTC. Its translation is CASSQGDGYEQYF.

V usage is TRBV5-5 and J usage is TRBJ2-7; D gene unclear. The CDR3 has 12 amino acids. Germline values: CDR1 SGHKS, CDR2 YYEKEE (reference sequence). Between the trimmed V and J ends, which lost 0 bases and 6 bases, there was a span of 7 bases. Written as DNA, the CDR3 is TGTGCCAGCAGCTTGGCCAGGTCCGAGCAGTACTTC. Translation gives CASSLARSEQYF.

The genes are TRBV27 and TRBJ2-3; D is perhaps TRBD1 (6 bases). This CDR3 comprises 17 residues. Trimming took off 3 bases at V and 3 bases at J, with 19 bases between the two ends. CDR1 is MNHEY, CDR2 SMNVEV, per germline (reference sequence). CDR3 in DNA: TGTGCCAGCAGTTTGTTGGGCCGGGACACTCTAACAGATACGCAGTATTTT. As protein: CASSLLGRDTLTDTQYF.

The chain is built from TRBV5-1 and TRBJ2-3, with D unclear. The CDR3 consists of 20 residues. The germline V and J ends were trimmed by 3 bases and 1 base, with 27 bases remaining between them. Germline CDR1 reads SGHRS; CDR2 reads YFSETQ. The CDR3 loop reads CASSWIRIGNAPLRTDTQYF. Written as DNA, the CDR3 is TGCGCCAGCAGCTGGATCAGGATAGGCAATGCCCCCTTACGCACAGATACGCAGTATTTT.

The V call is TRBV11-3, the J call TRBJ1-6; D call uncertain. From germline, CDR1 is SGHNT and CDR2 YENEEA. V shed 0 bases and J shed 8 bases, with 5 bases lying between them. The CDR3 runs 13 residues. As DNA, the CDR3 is TGTGCCAGCAGCTTAGACCCCGATTCACCCCTCCACTTT. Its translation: CASSLDPDSPLHF.

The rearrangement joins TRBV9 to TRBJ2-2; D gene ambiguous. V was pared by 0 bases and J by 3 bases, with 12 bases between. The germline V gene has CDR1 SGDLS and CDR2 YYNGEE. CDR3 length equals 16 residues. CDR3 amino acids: CASSVVSWLDTGELFF. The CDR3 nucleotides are TGTGCCAGCAGCGTAGTATCCTGGCTGGACACCGGGGAGCTGTTTTTT. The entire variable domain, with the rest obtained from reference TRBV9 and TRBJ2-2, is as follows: DSGVTQTPKHLITATGQRVTLRCSPRSGDLSVYWYQQSLDQGLQFLIQYYNGEERAKGNILERFSAQQFPDLHSELNLSSLELGDSALYFCASSVVSWLDTGELFFGEGSRLTVL.

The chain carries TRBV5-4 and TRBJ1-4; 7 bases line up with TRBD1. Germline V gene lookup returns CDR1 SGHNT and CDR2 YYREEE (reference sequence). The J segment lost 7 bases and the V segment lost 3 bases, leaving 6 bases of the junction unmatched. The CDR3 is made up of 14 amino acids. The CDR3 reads CASSSGGTVEKLFF. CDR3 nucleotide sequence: TGTGCCAGCAGCTCAGGGGGGACTGTTGAAAAACTGTTTTTT.

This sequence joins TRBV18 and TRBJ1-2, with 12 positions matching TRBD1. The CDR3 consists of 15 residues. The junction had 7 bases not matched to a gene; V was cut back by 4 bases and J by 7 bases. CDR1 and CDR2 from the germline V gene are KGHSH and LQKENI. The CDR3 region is CASSQPGQGAAGYTF. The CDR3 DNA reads TGTGCCAGCTCACAACCGGGACAGGGGGCGGCTGGCTACACCTTC.

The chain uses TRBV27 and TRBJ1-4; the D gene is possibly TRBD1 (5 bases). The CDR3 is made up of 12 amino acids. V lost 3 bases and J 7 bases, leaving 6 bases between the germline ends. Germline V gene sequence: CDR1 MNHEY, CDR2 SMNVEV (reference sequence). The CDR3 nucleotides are TGTGCCAGCAGTTTCGGGGGTGAAAAACTGTTTTTT. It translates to CASSFGGEKLFF.